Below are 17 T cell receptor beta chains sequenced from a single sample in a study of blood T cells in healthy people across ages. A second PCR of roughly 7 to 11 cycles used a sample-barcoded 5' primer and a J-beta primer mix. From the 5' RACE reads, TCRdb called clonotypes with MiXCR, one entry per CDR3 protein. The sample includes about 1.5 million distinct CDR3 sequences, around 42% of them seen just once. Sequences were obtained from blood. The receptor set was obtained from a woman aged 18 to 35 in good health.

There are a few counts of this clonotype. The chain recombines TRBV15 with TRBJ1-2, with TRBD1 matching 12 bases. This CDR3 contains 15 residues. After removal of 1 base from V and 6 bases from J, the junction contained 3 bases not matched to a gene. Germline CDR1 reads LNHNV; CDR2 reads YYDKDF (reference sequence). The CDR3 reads CATSRGGTGGHGYTF. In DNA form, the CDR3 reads TGTGCCACCAGCAGAGGCGGGACAGGGGGCCATGGCTACACCTTC. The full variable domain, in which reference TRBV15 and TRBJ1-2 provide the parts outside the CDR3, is DAMVIQNPRYQVTQFGKPVTLSCSQTLNHNVMYWYQQKSSQAPKLLFHYYDKDFNNEADTPDNFQSRRPNTSFCFLDIRSPGLGDTAMYLCATSRGGTGGHGYTFGSGTRLTVV.

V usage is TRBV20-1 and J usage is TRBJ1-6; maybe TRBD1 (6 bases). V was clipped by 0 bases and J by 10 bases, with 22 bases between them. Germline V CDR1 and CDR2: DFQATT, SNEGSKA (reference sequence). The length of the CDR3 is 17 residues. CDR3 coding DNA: TGCAGTGCTAGAGAGCGGACAGAACCTAGACCTTGGTCACCCCTCCACTTT. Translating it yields CSARERTEPRPWSPLHF.

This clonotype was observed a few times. The CDR3 loop reads CASRPGTGWDTQYF. The CDR3 region has the DNA TGTGCCAGCAGGCCTGGGACAGGGTGGGATACGCAGTATTTT. The chain carries TRBV6-5 and TRBJ2-3; 9 nucleotides align to TRBD1. Germline trimming cut 6 bases from V and 6 bases from J; bases unmatched to any gene: 7. Per the germline V gene, CDR1 is MNHEY and CDR2 is SVGAGI. The CDR3 extends over 14 amino acids.

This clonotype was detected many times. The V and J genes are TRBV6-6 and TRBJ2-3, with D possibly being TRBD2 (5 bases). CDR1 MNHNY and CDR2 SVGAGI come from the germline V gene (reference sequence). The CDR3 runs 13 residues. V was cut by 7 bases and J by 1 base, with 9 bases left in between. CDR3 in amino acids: CASIPGGTDTQYF. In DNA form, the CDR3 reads TGTGCCAGCATTCCCGGGGGCACAGATACGCAGTATTTT.

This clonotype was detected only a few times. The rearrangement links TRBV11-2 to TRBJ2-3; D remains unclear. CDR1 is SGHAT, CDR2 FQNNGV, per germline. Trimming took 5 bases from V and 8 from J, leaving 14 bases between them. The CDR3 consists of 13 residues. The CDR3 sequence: CASSALIDSTQYF. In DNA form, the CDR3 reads TGTGCCAGCAGCGCCCTCATAGATAGTACGCAGTATTTT.

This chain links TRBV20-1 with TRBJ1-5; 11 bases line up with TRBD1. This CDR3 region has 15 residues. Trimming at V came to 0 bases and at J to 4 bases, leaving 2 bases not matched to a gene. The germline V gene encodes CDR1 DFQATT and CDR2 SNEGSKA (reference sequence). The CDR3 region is CSARDRDRGNQPQHF. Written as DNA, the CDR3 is TGCAGTGCTAGAGACCGGGACAGGGGGAATCAGCCCCAGCATTTT.

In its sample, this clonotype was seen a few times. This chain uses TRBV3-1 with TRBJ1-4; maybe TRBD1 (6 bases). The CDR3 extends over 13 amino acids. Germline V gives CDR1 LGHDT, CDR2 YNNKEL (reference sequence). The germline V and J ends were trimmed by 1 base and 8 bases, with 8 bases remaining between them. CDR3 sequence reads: CASSQGGHEKLFF. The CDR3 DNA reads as TGTGCCAGCAGCCAAGGGGGGCACGAAAAACTGTTTTTT.

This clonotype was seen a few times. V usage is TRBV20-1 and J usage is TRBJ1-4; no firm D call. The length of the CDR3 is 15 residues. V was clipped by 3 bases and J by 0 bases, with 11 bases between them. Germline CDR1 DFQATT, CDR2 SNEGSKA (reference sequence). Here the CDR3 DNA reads TGCAGTGCTAGCTCACGCCCAGCAACTAATGAAAAACTGTTTTTT. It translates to CSASSRPATNEKLFF.

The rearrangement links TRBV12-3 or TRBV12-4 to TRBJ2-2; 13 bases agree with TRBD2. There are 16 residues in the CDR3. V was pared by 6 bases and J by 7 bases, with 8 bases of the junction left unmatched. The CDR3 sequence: CASSPGTSGVNGELFF. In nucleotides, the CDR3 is TGTGCCAGCAGCCCCGGGACTAGCGGGGTTAACGGGGAGCTGTTTTTT.

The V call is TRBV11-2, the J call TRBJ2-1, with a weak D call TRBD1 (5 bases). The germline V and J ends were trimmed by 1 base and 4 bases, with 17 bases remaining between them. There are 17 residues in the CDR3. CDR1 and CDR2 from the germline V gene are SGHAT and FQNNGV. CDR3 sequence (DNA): TGTGCCAGCAGCTTAGTAGGGGCAGGAATTATATACAATGAGCAGTTCTTC. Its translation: CASSLVGAGIIYNEQFF.

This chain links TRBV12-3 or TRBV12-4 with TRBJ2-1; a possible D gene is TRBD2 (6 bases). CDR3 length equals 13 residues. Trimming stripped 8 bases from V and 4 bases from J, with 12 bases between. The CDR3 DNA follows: TGTGCCAGCCGCGGGGCACCTTACAATGAGCAGTTCTTC. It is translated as CASRGAPYNEQFF.

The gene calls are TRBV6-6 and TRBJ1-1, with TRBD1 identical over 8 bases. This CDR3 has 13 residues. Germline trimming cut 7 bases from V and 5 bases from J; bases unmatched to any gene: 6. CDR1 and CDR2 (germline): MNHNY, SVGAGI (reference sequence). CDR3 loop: CASKAGGTTEAFF. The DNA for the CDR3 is TGTGCCAGCAAGGCAGGGGGCACAACTGAAGCTTTCTTT.

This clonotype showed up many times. The CDR3 DNA is TGCGCCAGCAGAGTGACTAGCGGGAGATTTAATGAGCAGTTCTTC. Its protein is CASRVTSGRFNEQFF. The V call is TRBV5-1, the J call TRBJ2-1, with 12 bases fitting TRBD2. Germline V lookup: CDR1 SGHRS, CDR2 YFSETQ. CDR3 length: 15 residues. The trim removed 5 bases at V and 7 bases at J, leaving 7 bases unmatched.

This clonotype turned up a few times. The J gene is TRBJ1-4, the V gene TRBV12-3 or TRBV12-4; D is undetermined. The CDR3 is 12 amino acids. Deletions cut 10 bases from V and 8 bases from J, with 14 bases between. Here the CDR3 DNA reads TGTGCCACCGTTGGTGGGGAAGAAAAACTGTTTTTT. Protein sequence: CATVGGEEKLFF.

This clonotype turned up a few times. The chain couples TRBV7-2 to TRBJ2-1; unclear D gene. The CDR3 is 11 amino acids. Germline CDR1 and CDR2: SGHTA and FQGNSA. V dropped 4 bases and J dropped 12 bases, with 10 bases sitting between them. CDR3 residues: CASSSLLGQFF. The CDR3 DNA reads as TGTGCCAGCAGCTCCCTTTTGGGGCAGTTCTTC.

CDR3 protein: CASSDRGLISDEQYF. As DNA, the CDR3 is TGTGCCAGCAGCGACAGGGGATTGATTAGCGACGAGCAGTACTTC. The chain links TRBV7-9 to TRBJ2-7; 8 bases map to TRBD1. Germline V lookup: CDR1 SEHNR, CDR2 FQNEAQ (reference sequence). V trimming: 5 bases; J trimming: 5 bases; junction bases outside the gene matches: 11. This CDR3 is built from 15 residues.

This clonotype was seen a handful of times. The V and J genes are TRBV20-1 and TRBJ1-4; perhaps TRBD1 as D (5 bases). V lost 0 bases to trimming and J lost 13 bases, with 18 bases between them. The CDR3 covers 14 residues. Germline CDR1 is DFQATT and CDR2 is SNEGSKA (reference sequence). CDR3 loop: CSARDPGPLGTLFF. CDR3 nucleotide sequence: TGCAGTGCTAGAGATCCTGGCCCACTCGGGACACTGTTTTTT.